This TCR beta chain derives from a study of cytomegalovirus exposure and HLA in healthy donors. CDR1 SGHTA and CDR2 FQGNSA come from the germline V gene. V was pared by 1 base and J by 5 bases, with 8 bases between. The CDR3 covers 13 residues. PCR involved 60 Vbeta and 13 Jbeta primers. Sequencing used immunoSEQ multiplex PCR; TCRdb keeps in-frame clones, though not all of them. Found here are 150,000 to 200,000 clones, roughly 80% of them singletons; the top ten hold about 4.7%. The rearrangement uses TRBV7-2 and TRBJ2-5; D gene unclear. What was sequenced was PBMCs. This clonotype originated in a man under 40 in good health and CMV-seronegative. The CDR3 region is CASSLVSPETQYF. The CDR3 nucleotides read TGTGCCAGCAGCTTAGTTAGTCCGGAGACCCAGTACTTC.